These 20 T cell receptor beta chains were sequenced from one sample in a study of blood T cells in healthy people across ages. A second PCR, run for roughly 7 to 11 cycles, used a sample-barcoded 5' primer plus a J-beta primer mix. TCRdb reprocessed the 5' RACE reads with MiXCR, giving one entry per CDR3 protein. The sample carries 1.5 million to 2 million distinct CDR3 sequences, around 42% recorded once. The specimen sequenced was blood. The receptors here all came from a human donor in good health.

The table lists this clonotype with a count of one. The chain links TRBV6-2 or TRBV6-3 to TRBJ2-5, with TRBD1 matching over 7 bases. From germline, CDR1 is MNHEY and CDR2 SVGEGT. The CDR3 is made up of 16 amino acids. V lost 2 bases, J lost 5 bases, and 11 bases stayed unmatched. The DNA for the CDR3 is TGTGCCAGCAGTTACGCTGAACAGGGGATCGGGGAGACCCAGTACTTC. This encodes CASSYAEQGIGETQYF.

The chain combines TRBV29-1 with TRBJ1-2, with D perhaps TRBD1 (5 bases). V lost 4 bases, J lost 4 bases, and 16 bases lay in between. The CDR3 loop spans 14 amino acids. Germline-derived CDR1 and CDR2 are SQVTM and ANQGSEA. CDR3 residues: CSVGSSGQVYGYTF. The CDR3 region has the DNA TGCAGCGTTGGATCTTCAGGGCAGGTCTATGGCTACACCTTC.

This clonotype was observed a few times. This rearrangement joins TRBV2 to TRBJ1-3; possibly TRBD1 for D (6 bases). The CDR3 totals 13 residues. Trimming stripped 8 bases from V and 8 bases from J, with 16 bases between. Germline-derived CDR1 and CDR2 are SNHLY and FYNNEI. The CDR3 protein is CASARGNMDTIYF. The CDR3 DNA sequence: TGTGCCAGCGCCAGGGGTAATATGGACACCATATATTTT.

The chain carries TRBV29-1 and TRBJ2-7, with D unclear. The CDR3 spans 13 residues. The germline gives CDR1 SQVTM, CDR2 ANQGSEA. Between the trimmed V and J ends, which lost 5 bases and 4 bases, there was a span of 15 bases. The CDR3 nucleotides read TGCAGCGTTCGGGCAGGAGACCCTTACGAGCAGTACTTC. Translating it yields CSVRAGDPYEQYF.

The V gene is TRBV5-1, the J gene TRBJ2-3; the D is unclear. Trimming shortened V by 4 bases and J by 7 bases, and 13 bases separated the two germline ends. The CDR3 loop spans 13 amino acids. The germline V gene encodes CDR1 SGHRS and CDR2 YFSETQ. The CDR3 nucleotides are TGCGCCAGCAGCCCCGGTGAGCGTAATACGCAGTATTTT. It encodes CASSPGERNTQYF.

This clonotype has a single count. The chain combines TRBV4-2 with TRBJ2-7; 10 nucleotides line up with TRBD2. In germline, CDR1 is LGHNA, CDR2 YNFKEQ. The CDR3 has 17 residues. V gave up 0 bases and J gave up 3 bases; unmatched junction bases: 8. The CDR3 protein is CASSQDPGLAENYEQYF. CDR3 DNA: TGTGCCAGCAGCCAAGATCCCGGACTAGCGGAGAACTACGAGCAGTACTTC.

This chain uses TRBV29-1 with TRBJ2-5; 11 nucleotides line up with TRBD2. V shed 8 bases and J 4 bases; nucleotides not matched to a gene: 3. Germline loops: CDR1 SQVTM, CDR2 ANQGSEA. The CDR3 spans 12 residues. DNA of the CDR3: TGCAGCTTCGGACTAGCGGGAGAGACCCAGTACTTC. Residues: CSFGLAGETQYF.

There are a few counts of this clonotype. The J gene is TRBJ2-5, the V gene TRBV20-1; tentatively, D is TRBD1 (5 bases). The germline gives CDR1 DFQATT, CDR2 SNEGSKA (reference sequence). V dropped 0 bases and J dropped 2 bases, with 10 bases sitting between them. The CDR3 spans 14 residues. CDR3 region: CSARDWTTQETQYF. Here the CDR3 DNA reads TGCAGTGCTAGAGATTGGACAACACAAGAGACCCAGTACTTC.

The chain combines TRBV7-2 with TRBJ2-3; D not certain. The length of the CDR3 is 13 residues. The V and J ends lost 5 bases and 4 bases respectively, with 10 bases between them. Germline lookup yields CDR1 SGHTA and CDR2 FQGNSA. The CDR3 spells CASSDGVADTQYF. The CDR3 bases are TGTGCCAGCAGCGATGGGGTTGCAGATACGCAGTATTTT.

In this sample, this clonotype turned up a few times. The J gene is TRBJ1-2, the V gene TRBV20-1, with TRBD1 matching 10 bases. The CDR3 is 14 residues long. Germline trimming cut 6 bases from V and 5 bases from J; bases unmatched to any gene: 9. CDR1 DFQATT and CDR2 SNEGSKA come from the germline V gene (reference sequence). The CDR3 nucleotides are TGCAGTGCCAAAGACAGGGGGCGTGTATATGGCTACACCTTC. This codes for CSAKDRGRVYGYTF.

Only a few counts were recorded for this clonotype. The J gene is TRBJ2-3, the V gene TRBV7-2; 10 bases fit TRBD1. The V gene end was trimmed by 0 bases and the J gene end by 6 bases; junction bases not matched to a gene: 6. The CDR3 extends over 16 amino acids. Germline V gene sequence: CDR1 SGHTA, CDR2 FQGNSA. CDR3 residues: CASSLAPGQGIDTQYF. CDR3 nucleotide sequence: TGTGCCAGCAGCTTAGCCCCGGGACAGGGGATTGATACGCAGTATTTT.

The chain links TRBV12-3 or TRBV12-4 to TRBJ2-5; no firm D call. The CDR3 is 12 residues long. With 6 bases removed from V and 6 bases from J, the gap between germline ends came to 11 bases. DNA of the CDR3: TGTGCCAGCAGCCGAATTAGTAAGACCCAGTACTTC. This encodes CASSRISKTQYF.

The chain carries TRBV9 and TRBJ2-7; 9 bases are a match to TRBD1. Germline-derived CDR1 and CDR2 are SGDLS and YYNGEE. CDR3 length: 16 residues. The V and J ends lost 0 bases and 4 bases, in that order; junction bases with no gene match: 8. CDR3 sequence reads: CASSVGYQTGGYEQYF. Written as DNA, the CDR3 is TGTGCCAGCAGCGTAGGTTACCAGACAGGGGGGTACGAGCAGTACTTC. The full variable domain, in which reference TRBV9 and TRBJ2-7 provide the parts outside the CDR3, is DSGVTQTPKHLITATGQRVTLRCSPRSGDLSVYWYQQSLDQGLQFLIQYYNGEERAKGNILERFSAQQFPDLHSELNLSSLELGDSALYFCASSVGYQTGGYEQYFGPGTRLTVT.

The rearrangement joins TRBV10-3 to TRBJ2-1; no definite D call. This CDR3 has 12 amino acids. V was clipped by 10 bases and J by 8 bases, with 15 bases between them. In germline, CDR1 is ENHRY, CDR2 SYGVKD. CDR3 sequence reads: CATAITYDEQFF. CDR3 in DNA: TGTGCCACCGCAATAACATACGATGAGCAGTTCTTC.

This clonotype turned up a few times. CDR3 nucleotides: TGCGCCAGCAGCTTCGAGCAGGATCTCTCCTACGAGCAGTACTTC. It codes for CASSFEQDLSYEQYF. The rearrangement links TRBV4-3 to TRBJ2-7; D unclear. CDR1 is LGHNA and CDR2 is YSLEER in the germline V gene. The CDR3 spans 15 residues. With 5 bases removed from V and 0 bases from J, the gap between germline ends came to 14 bases.

V gene TRBV13 combines with J gene TRBJ1-6; 10 bases map to TRBD1. Germline CDR1 and CDR2: PRHDT and FYEKMQ (reference sequence). The CDR3 covers 14 residues. Germline trimming cut 6 bases from V and 8 bases from J; bases unmatched to any gene: 4. CDR3 coding DNA: TGTGCCAGCAGGGGACAGGGGTTGGATTCACCCCTCCACTTT. Translating gives CASRGQGLDSPLHF.

This clonotype was seen only a few times. The chain recombines TRBV5-5 with TRBJ2-1, with D perhaps TRBD2 (6 bases). V was trimmed by 2 bases and J by 8 bases, leaving 11 bases between them. The CDR3 contains 13 residues. The germline gives CDR1 SGHKS, CDR2 YYEKEE (reference sequence). The DNA of the CDR3 is TGTGCCAGCAGCTTCAACCCGGGGGATGAGCAGTTCTTC. The encoded protein is CASSFNPGDEQFF.

This clonotype was seen a few times. The V call is TRBV7-7, the J call TRBJ2-5; the match to TRBD2 covers 14 bases. Germline V lookup: CDR1 SSHAT, CDR2 FNYEAQ (reference sequence). CDR3 size: 17 residues. V lost 5 bases and J lost 5; bases outside the gene matches: 10. Written as DNA, the CDR3 is TGTGCCAGCAGCCTAACCCCGACTAGCGGGGGGGGGGAGACCCAGTACTTC. Protein sequence: CASSLTPTSGGGETQYF.

This chain links TRBV9 with TRBJ2-1; D is undetermined. V was shortened by 2 bases and J by 4 bases, with 16 bases between the two germline ends. Per germline, CDR1 SGDLS and CDR2 YYNGEE. The CDR3 is 16 amino acids. The CDR3 spells CASSVPEPGPYNEQFF. CDR3 sequence (DNA): TGTGCCAGCAGCGTCCCAGAACCGGGCCCTTACAATGAGCAGTTCTTC.

About this clonotype itself: Mismatch with germline at one junction end may stem from a read error. V is TRBV7-7 and J is TRBJ1-5; no reliable D call. The length of the CDR3 is 15 residues. Per germline, CDR1 SSHAT and CDR2 FNYEAQ (reference sequence). In DNA form, the CDR3 reads TGTGCTAGCAGCTCCGGGCCCGGAGGGAGTGGGCCCCAGCATTTT. It yields the protein CASSSGPGGSGPQHF. The full variable domain, rest sourced from reference TRBV7-7 and TRBJ1-5, is GAGVSQSPRYKVTKRGQDVTLRCDPISSHATLYWYQQALGQGPEFLTYFNYEAQPDKSGLPSDRFSAERPEGSISTLTIQRTEQRDSAMYRCASSSGPGGSGPQHFGDGTRLSIL.